This is a list of T cell receptor beta chains from one sample in a study of cytomegalovirus exposure and HLA in healthy donors. Clones were sequenced by immunoSEQ multiplex PCR, and TCRdb holds only the in-frame ones, with some missing. The sample carries under 150,000 clones, 65% to 85% recorded once. The sample was PBMCs. Source of these receptors: a boy between 10 and 17 years old in good health and CMV-seronegative. CDR3s include the opening cysteine and the closing phenylalanine or tryptophan. Each record gives: J gene, V gene, clone size, D gene, CDR3 protein, CDR3 DNA. A D gene is named only where the DNA matches it firmly. Not all rows give a size; the values are once, few, many and, for expanded clones, a class.

j_call: TRBJ2-5
v_call: TRBV9
clone_size: NA
d_call: NA
cdr3_aa: CASSPAAGPWETQYF
cdr3_nt: TGTGCCAGCAGCCCCGCGGCGGGCCCCTGGGAGACCCAGTACTTC

j_call: TRBJ2-3
v_call: TRBV5-1
clone_size: NA
d_call: TRBD2
cdr3_aa: CASSLVLAVSTDTQYF
cdr3_nt: TGCGCCAGCAGCTTGGTCCTAGCGGTTAGCACAGATACGCAGTATTTT

j_call: TRBJ2-5
v_call: TRBV7-2
clone_size: NA
d_call: NA
cdr3_aa: CASSLGGGGSETQYF
cdr3_nt: TGTGCCAGCAGCTTAGGGGGAGGGGGTTCAGAGACCCAGTACTTC

j_call: TRBJ2-1
v_call: TRBV27
clone_size: NA
d_call: TRBD2
cdr3_aa: CASSLAGDNEQFF
cdr3_nt: TGTGCCAGCAGTTTAGCGGGAGACAATGAGCAGTTCTTC

j_call: TRBJ1-3
v_call: TRBV11-2
clone_size: once
d_call: NA
cdr3_aa: CASSPLTDGNTIYF
cdr3_nt: TGTGCCAGCAGCCCGCTGACAGATGGAAACACCATATATTTT

j_call: TRBJ1-2
v_call: TRBV10-1
clone_size: NA
d_call: TRBD1
cdr3_aa: CASAPPGTGAYGYTF
cdr3_nt: TGCGCCAGCGCGCCCCCTGGGACAGGGGCCTATGGCTACACCTTC

j_call: TRBJ2-7
v_call: TRBV4-1
clone_size: NA
d_call: TRBD2
cdr3_aa: CASSQGLAGVEQYF
cdr3_nt: TGCGCCAGCAGCCAAGGTCTAGCGGGAGTCGAGCAGTACTTC

j_call: TRBJ2-7
v_call: TRBV10-3
clone_size: NA
d_call: TRBD2
cdr3_aa: CAIGGTSFFEQYF
cdr3_nt: TGTGCCATCGGAGGGACTAGTTTCTTCGAGCAGTACTTC

j_call: TRBJ2-1
v_call: TRBV13
clone_size: NA
d_call: NA
cdr3_aa: CASSSWTVVSPYNEQFF
cdr3_nt: TGTGCCAGCAGCTCCTGGACTGTTGTTTCACCGTACAATGAGCAGTTCTTC

j_call: TRBJ1-4
v_call: TRBV19
clone_size: few
d_call: NA
cdr3_aa: CASSIRTDNNEKLFF
cdr3_nt: TGTGCCAGTAGTATTCGCACAGACAATAATGAAAAACTGTTTTTT

j_call: TRBJ1-1
v_call: TRBV5-1
clone_size: NA
d_call: TRBD1
cdr3_aa: CASSLEGQGNTEAFF
cdr3_nt: TGCGCCAGCAGCTTGGAGGGACAGGGTAACACTGAAGCTTTCTTT

j_call: TRBJ2-3
v_call: TRBV19
clone_size: NA
d_call: NA
cdr3_aa: CASSIGGQYETDTQYF
cdr3_nt: TGTGCCAGTAGTATCGGGGGACAGTATGAGACAGATACGCAGTATTTT

j_call: TRBJ1-1
v_call: TRBV14
clone_size: NA
d_call: NA
cdr3_aa: CASSLGQMDTEAFF
cdr3_nt: TGTGCCAGCAGCCTCGGACAAATGGACACTGAAGCTTTCTTT

j_call: TRBJ2-7
v_call: TRBV11-2
clone_size: NA
d_call: NA
cdr3_aa: CASSPGLRQTQYF
cdr3_nt: TGTGCCAGCTCCCCGGGACTCAGGCAGACGCAGTACTTC

j_call: TRBJ1-1
v_call: TRBV5-4
clone_size: few
d_call: NA
cdr3_aa: CASSYVVLKQGWDTEAFF
cdr3_nt: TGTGCCAGCAGCTACGTAGTTCTCAAGCAGGGGTGGGACACTGAAGCTTTCTTT

j_call: TRBJ2-5
v_call: TRBV30
clone_size: NA
d_call: NA
cdr3_aa: CAWSVRMSAETQYF
cdr3_nt: TGTGCCTGGAGTGTAAGAATGTCAGCGGAGACCCAGTACTTC

j_call: TRBJ2-3
v_call: TRBV11-3
clone_size: NA
d_call: NA
cdr3_aa: CASSATGLTQYF
cdr3_nt: TGTGCCAGCAGCGCAACGGGACTTACGCAGTATTTT

j_call: TRBJ2-7
v_call: TRBV29-1
clone_size: NA
d_call: NA
cdr3_aa: CSVEYRTRTYEQYF
cdr3_nt: TGCAGCGTTGAGTACAGGACACGGACCTACGAGCAGTACTTC

j_call: TRBJ2-1
v_call: TRBV2
clone_size: once
d_call: TRBD2
cdr3_aa: CASSGASGAYNEQFF
cdr3_nt: TGTGCCAGCAGTGGCGCTAGCGGAGCTTACAATGAGCAGTTCTTC

j_call: TRBJ2-2
v_call: TRBV5-8
clone_size: NA
d_call: NA
cdr3_aa: CASSFRQGGTGELFF
cdr3_nt: TGTGCCAGCAGTTTCCGGCAGGGAGGTACCGGGGAGCTGTTTTTT

j_call: TRBJ1-4
v_call: TRBV6-6
clone_size: NA
d_call: NA
cdr3_aa: CASRTGQEKLFF
cdr3_nt: TGTGCCAGCAGAACAGGACAGGAAAAACTGTTTTTT

j_call: TRBJ2-3
v_call: TRBV23-1
clone_size: NA
d_call: TRBD2
cdr3_aa: CASSQSVSSGQKGAQYF
cdr3_nt: TGCGCCAGCAGTCAATCGGTGAGTAGCGGGCAAAAAGGGGCGCAGTATTTT

j_call: TRBJ2-3
v_call: TRBV5-1
clone_size: NA
d_call: TRBD2
cdr3_aa: CASSLRLAGIDTQYF
cdr3_nt: TGCGCCAGCAGCTTGAGATTAGCGGGAATAGATACGCAGTATTTT

j_call: TRBJ1-5
v_call: TRBV4-3
clone_size: NA
d_call: NA
cdr3_aa: CASSQVIQGNQPQHF
cdr3_nt: TGCGCCAGCAGCCAAGTGATTCAGGGAAATCAGCCCCAGCATTTT

j_call: TRBJ2-3
v_call: TRBV5-6
clone_size: NA
d_call: TRBD2
cdr3_aa: CASSRVGGVTDTQYF
cdr3_nt: TGTGCCAGCAGCCGCGTCGGGGGGGTCACAGATACGCAGTATTTT

j_call: TRBJ1-6
v_call: TRBV10-2
clone_size: NA
d_call: NA
cdr3_aa: CASRGVDSPLHF
cdr3_nt: TGCGCCAGCAGAGGGGTGGACTCACCCCTCCACTTT

j_call: TRBJ2-1
v_call: TRBV7-2
clone_size: NA
d_call: TRBD2
cdr3_aa: CASSAGLAVYNEQFF
cdr3_nt: TGTGCCAGCAGCGCGGGACTAGCGGTCTACAATGAGCAGTTCTTC

j_call: TRBJ2-7
v_call: TRBV15
clone_size: NA
d_call: TRBD2
cdr3_aa: CATSRDLGEGSEQYF
cdr3_nt: TGTGCCACCAGCAGAGATTTGGGGGAGGGATCCGAGCAGTACTTC

j_call: TRBJ2-5
v_call: TRBV5-5
clone_size: NA
d_call: TRBD2
cdr3_aa: CASSLERGLSETQYF
cdr3_nt: TGTGCCAGCAGCCTTGAGCGGGGTTTGTCAGAGACCCAGTACTTC

j_call: TRBJ1-1
v_call: TRBV7-8
clone_size: NA
d_call: NA
cdr3_aa: CASSFSGQLNTEAFF
cdr3_nt: TGTGCCAGCAGCTTTTCGGGACAACTGAACACTGAAGCTTTCTTT

j_call: TRBJ1-2
v_call: TRBV25-1
clone_size: NA
d_call: NA
cdr3_aa: CASSEFPGNGYTF
cdr3_nt: TGTGCCAGCAGTGAATTCCCAGGGAATGGCTACACCTTC

j_call: TRBJ1-1
v_call: TRBV6-5
clone_size: NA
d_call: NA
cdr3_aa: CASSSWAESTEAFF
cdr3_nt: TGTGCCAGCAGTAGTTGGGCCGAGAGCACTGAAGCTTTCTTT

j_call: TRBJ1-1
v_call: TRBV6-1
clone_size: NA
d_call: TRBD1
cdr3_aa: CASSEAVTGADAEAFF
cdr3_nt: TGTGCCAGCAGTGAAGCAGTAACAGGGGCTGATGCTGAAGCTTTCTTT

j_call: TRBJ2-7
v_call: TRBV30
clone_size: NA
d_call: NA
cdr3_aa: CAWKGTGRINEQYF
cdr3_nt: TGTGCCTGGAAGGGTACCGGGAGAATCAACGAGCAGTACTTC

j_call: TRBJ2-1
v_call: TRBV4-1
clone_size: NA
d_call: TRBD1
cdr3_aa: CASSQPVRDSLNEQFF
cdr3_nt: TGCGCCAGCAGCCAACCTGTCAGGGACAGTCTCAATGAGCAGTTCTTC

j_call: TRBJ2-7
v_call: TRBV5-1
clone_size: NA
d_call: NA
cdr3_aa: CASSHPSSSYEQYF
cdr3_nt: TGCGCCAGCAGCCATCCGAGTAGCTCCTACGAGCAGTACTTC

j_call: TRBJ2-6
v_call: TRBV10-3
clone_size: NA
d_call: TRBD2
cdr3_aa: CAITSTSGASGANVLTF
cdr3_nt: TGTGCCATCACCTCGACTAGCGGGGCCTCTGGGGCCAACGTCCTGACTTTC

j_call: TRBJ2-3
v_call: TRBV7-7
clone_size: NA
d_call: TRBD2
cdr3_aa: CASSPGSRGGDTQYF
cdr3_nt: TGTGCCAGCAGCCCAGGTTCCCGGGGAGGGGATACGCAGTATTTT

j_call: TRBJ2-3
v_call: TRBV5-1
clone_size: once
d_call: NA
cdr3_aa: CASSLVGLDTDTQYF
cdr3_nt: TGCGCCAGCAGCTTGGTGGGACTTGACACAGATACGCAGTATTTT

j_call: TRBJ2-7
v_call: TRBV5-4
clone_size: once
d_call: TRBD1
cdr3_aa: CASSQGDSSYEQYF
cdr3_nt: TGTGCCAGCAGCCAAGGGGACAGCTCCTACGAGCAGTACTTC

j_call: TRBJ2-5
v_call: TRBV5-6
clone_size: NA
d_call: NA
cdr3_aa: CASSLGQGGETQYF
cdr3_nt: TGTGCCAGCAGCTTAGGGCAGGGGGGAGAGACCCAGTACTTC

j_call: TRBJ2-2
v_call: TRBV7-9
clone_size: NA
d_call: NA
cdr3_aa: CASSLLGGTGELFF
cdr3_nt: TGTGCCAGCAGCTTATTGGGGGGCACCGGGGAGCTGTTTTTT

j_call: TRBJ1-2
v_call: TRBV9
clone_size: NA
d_call: NA
cdr3_aa: CASSVGPGNYGYTF
cdr3_nt: TGTGCCAGCAGCGTAGGTCCAGGGAACTATGGCTACACCTTC